This TCR beta chain was sequenced in a study of cytomegalovirus exposure and HLA in healthy donors (TCRdb year 2017). A note on the overall study: According to an earlier analysis of 587 of the donors, about 179 million T cells yielded 90 million to 140 million unique TCR beta sequences and 250 to 350 Gb of sequence data. Besides the first cohort of around 670 subjects, a separate validation cohort made up of 120 different subjects was used. To decide whether each TCR beta V gene segment behaved as functional or pseudogenic, an earlier analysis of fewer than 750 of the donors relied on high-throughput TCR beta sequencing. On average, about 200,000 unique TCR beta nucleotide sequences were sequenced per donor among 300 to 500 genotyped donors of the cohort, with around 19% of those sequences being non-productive. Alongside the repertoire data, information on donor age, sex, ethnicity and CMV serostatus was compiled. Among the roughly 400 genotyped donors, approximately 81% belonged to the genetic ancestry cluster associated with self-reported Caucasian donors. Class I and class II HLA loci were covered by the typing at four-digit resolution. A later genetic analysis took genome-wide SNP genotypes for 398 of the 666 donors and used that subset as a discovery cohort. Roughly 5 DR-DQ haplotypes were handled as single units for association and clustering, since linkage in the cohort was strong. Roughly 310 gigabases of sequencing data and 78 million or so unique TCR sequences were included in an early release covering around 600 HLA-typed donors. The T cell repertoires of 666 subjects were profiled by immunosequencing and related to cytomegalovirus serostatus. Every repertoire in the discovery cohort had been generated on one and the same sequencing platform. To study patterns of TCR occurrence, a later analysis re-analyzed previously published TCR beta repertoires from around 670 donors and added high-resolution HLA genotyping. The number of donors typed differed by locus, with roughly 629-640 for A, B, C, DRB1 and DQB1, roughly 520 for DQA1, nearly 610 for DPA1, and some 440 for DPB1. To predict cytomegalovirus infection status, the study brought together high-throughput TCR immunosequencing, statistical association of individual TCRs with disease status, and machine learning. The study aimed to test whether cataloging public T cell receptors could reveal signatures of past pathogen exposure. The later analysis used no new phenotypic data to find candidate immune exposures, relying instead on TCR beta sequences and their occurrence across donors. The research as a whole found: The sequencing pipeline was judged likely to have produced a cluster of highly shared sequence variants as a technical artifact. A later analysis found that TCR association rates varied across HLA loci, with DRB1 alleles showing the most associated TCRs and HLA-C alleles the fewest. Broadly in line with IMGT annotations, most TCR beta V segments showed up in productive rearrangements about 87% or about 30% of the time in an earlier analysis of several hundred of the donors. In a later genetic analysis, a missense DCLRE1C variant was associated with V-gene and J-gene trimming of TCR beta chains, and the association was replicated in an independent cohort. According to a later analysis, most CMV-associated TCR beta chains appeared to be HLA-restricted, and the HLA associations seemed to be driven largely by CMV exposure. A later analysis found that HLA-associated TCR beta chains were more clonally expanded and had lower generation probabilities than equally common non-associated chains. Cytomegalovirus status was reported to be diagnosed by the classifier with high specificity and sensitivity in both the original and validation cohorts. This cohort had only TCR beta chains sequenced, and the lack of alpha or paired-chain data limited which features could be detected. A few of the identified cytomegalovirus-associated TCR beta chains were confirmed in vitro to be specific for cytomegalovirus antigens. Sequencing depth was assumed to be roughly uniform across donors in the presence/absence analyses, though that assumption may not hold. A further reported finding was that TCR beta sequences accurately predicted the HLA-A and HLA-B alleles for most subjects in the first cohort. Because the 87-base-pair reads could not distinguish some IMGT-functional V segments, including TRBV6-2 and TRBV6-3, those segments were excluded. The authors suggested that the approach could potentially be generalized to other disease states and immunological phenotypes. Because counts were too low, around 17 rarely observed V segments, including chromosome 9 orphons, were left out of the earlier analysis of about 500 of the donors. In a later genetic analysis, fewer N-insertions in productive TCRs were reported among donors in an Asian-associated ancestry cluster than the roughly 700-donor mean. Because HLA typing was unavailable for some donors at each locus, only the typed subset was used in association tests. Correlated functional status among segregating V segments might reflect linkage disequilibrium, but an unknown experimental factor could not be ruled out. Specific HLA alleles were associated with over 15,000 TCR beta sequences at a false discovery rate of 0.05 in a later analysis. A later analysis reported that several top co-occurrence clusters appeared linked to parvovirus B19, influenza, CMV and Epstein-Barr virus. The study listed 164 TCR beta chains as associated with cytomegalovirus. Immune exposure information for the cohort was limited to CMV serostatus. While some public TCRs were present in many individuals, most TCR sequences turned up only very rarely across donors. Strong co-occurrence of HLA alleles, especially DR and DQ, made assigning TCR associations to individual alleles difficult.

On this clone: The antigen this receptor binds is unknown. It has no much larger one-base neighbor in the sample; base qualities were not kept.

V was cut back by 1 base and J by 7 bases, leaving a gap of 10 bases between them. Based on the germline V gene (reference sequence), the CDR1 and CDR2 sequences are MNHNY and SVGAGI. Its CDR3 holds 13 amino acids, cysteine through phenylalanine. Of all the DNA, just the CDR3 is kept, 39 bases in frame from base 1. In total, over 600 healthy bone marrow donors made up the cohort. All cohort members were sampled while nominally healthy, although unrecorded immune exposures were likely present. The donor tested CMV seropositive, placing the donor among the 289 seropositive members of the cohort. Every donor gave a peripheral blood sample, and the peripheral blood mononuclear cells from that sample were used for TCR beta sequencing. The Qiagen DNeasy Blood Extraction Kit was used to extract genomic DNA from the blood cell samples. Libraries were built with the immunoSEQ multiplex PCR assay. For the multiplex PCR, a mixture combining 60 forward primers for TCR Vbeta segments and 13 reverse primers for TCR Jbeta segments was used. Amplification of the CDR3 region of rearranged TCR beta genes was performed with a multiplex PCR assay on genomic DNA. Amplified TCR beta libraries were sequenced as 87-base-pair reads on the Illumina HiSeq System. Turning to the authors' computational methods: A later analysis counted about 80 million unique TCR beta chains across the 550 to 700 repertoires, and roughly 9.9 million of these chains were shared by at least two donors. A nearest-neighbor algorithm error-corrected the raw reads and collapsed the reads into unique sequences, merging closely related sequences to remove PCR and sequencing errors. CDR3 sequences were aligned to IMGT reference sequences to assign V, D and J gene segments. Each retained sequence needed at least a six-nucleotide match to both a V gene segment and a J gene segment. A rearrangement was called productive if the CDR3 had no stop codons and remained in frame with V and J, and every other rearrangement was called non-productive. Following IMGT convention, CDR3 was defined as the stretch from the second conserved V-encoded cysteine up to the conserved J-encoded phenylalanine. Sequences without an unambiguous match to a single V gene segment were excluded from the earlier analysis of 587 of the donors. An earlier analysis of fewer than 750 of the donors called V segments functional above 56.7% productive rearrangements and segregating when the between-donor standard deviation exceeded 5%. A statistical classification framework was built to diagnose cytomegalovirus status from the catalog of TCR beta chain sequences. A later analysis assigned V and J genes by comparing TCR nucleotide sequences with IMGT/GENE-DB human TR gene sequences. Using the TCRdist pipeline, a later analysis assigned CDR3 sequences along with most-parsimonious VDJ recombination scenarios. In a later analysis, each TCR beta chain was defined by its CDR3 amino acid sequence together with its V-gene family, and reads without a unique V-gene family were excluded. A later analysis removed 450 to 600 highly shared, low-generation-probability nucleotide sequences to deal with suspected cross-contamination and a sequencing artifact. In a later analysis, a clonal expansion index was calculated for each public chain from normalized within-repertoire ranks of inferred template counts. In a later analysis, generation probabilities were computed with a VDJ recombination model fitted to out-of-frame rearrangements, and the resulting probabilities were checked against IGoR. Hypergeometric tests were used in a later analysis to score TCR-TCR, TCR-HLA and TCR-CMV co-occurrence, with a repertoire-size bias correction applied to the TCR pairs. To estimate false discovery rates, a later analysis permuted the HLA or CMV assignments 20 times. In a later analysis, co-occurring TCRs were grouped using DBSCAN, and TCRdist sequence similarity was added for clustering within HLA-allele-positive subsets. Co-occurrence clustering excluded repertoires with fewer than 30,000 or more than 120,000 public chains, plus five with anomalous nucleotide sharing. Here the immuneACCESS table is served through TCRdb, limited to in-frame sequences with V and J called. Missing clones are a known gap in these copies; in checked studies unresolved V genes cover under half, and the rest lacks a known reason. V, J and clone size are those of that table, while D and trimming were read from the DNA. In all, the sample holds more than 95,000 clones, and 60% to 80% of those were seen once. Approximately 6.3% of the sample comes from the top ten.

The chain is encoded by TRBV6-6 joined to TRBJ1-1, and possibly TRBD1, on 6 matching bases. This sequence was found in a man aged 55 to 70 in good health and CMV-seropositive. The sample comprised PBMCs. DNA sequence: TGTGCCAGCAGTTACTTGGGGGCTATTGAAGCTTTCTTT. Its protein is CASSYLGAIEAFF.